This is a list of T cell receptor beta chains from one sample in a study of T cell responses to AZD1222 COVID-19 vaccine. Measured with immunoSEQ multiplex PCR; TCRdb has only the in-frame clones, and not every one. The sample contains 150,000 to 200,000 clones, around 93% of which appear only once. The material sequenced was peripheral blood, taken on day 0 of AZD1222 vaccination. These receptors all come from an adult in good health. The CDR3 runs from the conserved cysteine through the conserved F or W. The D gene is left open where the match is weak. For some rows the clone size is stated as once, few or many, or as a class when expanded; others skip it.

V gene	clone size	D gene	J gene	CDR3 DNA	CDR3 protein
TRBV4-1	.	.	TRBJ2-3	TGCGCCAGCAGCCAAGGGTTTGGCGGGGGCGCAGATACGCAGTATTTT	CASSQGFGGGADTQYF
TRBV6-5	.	.	TRBJ1-2	TGTGCCAGCAGTTTGCAGGGGAACTATGGCTACACCTTC	CASSLQGNYGYTF
TRBV27	.	TRBD1	TRBJ1-2	TGTGCCAGCAGGCAGGGGGCGCGGGTGGGCTATGGCTACACCTTC	CASRQGARVGYGYTF
TRBV7-2	.	.	TRBJ1-2	TGTGCCAGCACCCGGTGGACAGCGAACTATGGCTACACCTTC	CASTRWTANYGYTF
TRBV4-1	.	.	TRBJ1-2	TGCGCCAGCAGCCAAGGAGGGGGGCAGGAATATGGCTACACCTTC	CASSQGGGQEYGYTF
TRBV6-6	.	.	TRBJ1-2	TGTGCCAGCAGTTACGAAAGCTATGGCTACACCTTC	CASSYESYGYTF
TRBV19	once	.	TRBJ1-1	TGTGCCAGTAGTGTAGGGATGAACACTGAAGCTTTCTTT	CASSVGMNTEAFF
TRBV2	.	TRBD1	TRBJ2-4	TGTGCCAGCGGGGGGGACAGGGATAGCATTCAGTACTTC	CASGGDRDSIQYF
TRBV2	.	.	TRBJ1-1	TGTGCCAGCACAGCTCCGGATGGAGTGAACACTGAAGCTTTCTTT	CASTAPDGVNTEAFF
TRBV6-1	.	TRBD1	TRBJ2-3	TGTGCCAGCAGTGAATCACAGGGGGCAACAGATACGCAGTATTTT	CASSESQGATDTQYF
TRBV5-4	.	TRBD1	TRBJ1-4	TGTGCCAGCAGCTTGGGCACAGGGGACGGAACTAATGAAAAACTGTTTTTT	CASSLGTGDGTNEKLFF
TRBV18	.	.	TRBJ1-2	TGTGCCAGCTCGCCTGGACCTGGGGGGGATGGTGGCTACACCTTC	CASSPGPGGDGGYTF
TRBV27	once	.	TRBJ1-5	TGTGCCAGCAGTTTCGGGGGAAATCAGCCCCAGCATTTT	CASSFGGNQPQHF
TRBV29-1	.	.	TRBJ1-2	TGCAGCGTTGAAGCGAGGGCAAAGGGCTACACCTTC	CSVEARAKGYTF
TRBV12-3/TRBV12-4	.	.	TRBJ1-2	TGTGCCAGCAGCTCCGGGACAAACTATGGCTACACCTTC	CASSSGTNYGYTF
TRBV6-1	.	TRBD2	TRBJ2-7	TGTGCCAGCAGTGAAAGGGAGGCGGGAGGAGGAGGGGAGCAGTACTTC	CASSEREAGGGGEQYF
TRBV7-2	.	.	TRBJ1-1	TGTGCCAGCAGCAATGGACGAGCGAACACTGAAGCTTTCTTT	CASSNGRANTEAFF
TRBV27	.	.	TRBJ1-1	TGTGCCAGCAGTTTCGTGGGGACCACTGAAGCTTTCTTT	CASSFVGTTEAFF
TRBV7-3	.	.	TRBJ1-3	TGTGCCAGCAGCTTCGGACCCCGAGGGACTGGAAACACCATATATTTT	CASSFGPRGTGNTIYF
TRBV9	.	.	TRBJ1-1	TGTGCCAGCAGCGTATCCGGGGGCTTGAGAACTGAAGCTTTCTTT	CASSVSGGLRTEAFF
TRBV23-1	.	TRBD1	TRBJ1-3	TGCGCCAGCACCGGGACAGATGGAAACACCATATATTTT	CASTGTDGNTIYF
TRBV19	.	.	TRBJ1-1	TGTGCCAGTAGTCCGAACACTGAAGCTTTCTTT	CASSPNTEAFF
TRBV30	.	TRBD1	TRBJ1-1	TGTGCCTGGAGTGTTACAGGGGTTGAAGCTTTCTTT	CAWSVTGVEAFF
TRBV7-2	once	.	TRBJ2-3	TGTGCCAGCAGCTGGGGGGGCCAGGGAGATACGCAGTATTTT	CASSWGGQGDTQYF
TRBV3-1/TRBV3-2	.	.	TRBJ1-6	TGTGCCAGCAGCCAAGATGTGAAACCACCCCTCCACTTT	CASSQDVKPPLHF
TRBV2	.	.	TRBJ2-5	TGTGCCAGCAGTGAAGCGGGGTGGGAGACCCAGTACTTC	CASSEAGWETQYF
TRBV9	.	TRBD1	TRBJ1-3	TGTGCCAGCAGCGCGACAGGGGAAGGAAACACCATATATTTT	CASSATGEGNTIYF
TRBV7-9	.	.	TRBJ2-5	TGTGCCAGCAGCTTTTTTGGGCGGTCGGAGACCCAGTACTTC	CASSFFGRSETQYF
TRBV7-9	.	.	TRBJ1-2	TGTGCCAGCAGCCCGCTCCCCAACTATGGCTACACCTTC	CASSPLPNYGYTF
TRBV2	once	.	TRBJ2-7	TGTGCCAGTCAGGGGTTCTACGAGCAGTACTTC	CASQGFYEQYF
TRBV11-3	.	.	TRBJ2-7	TGTGCCAGCAGCTTAGGCCTAGCGTACGAGCAGTACTTC	CASSLGLAYEQYF
TRBV18	.	.	TRBJ2-7	TGTGCCAGCTCACCCGCAGGGTTCGAGCAGTACTTC	CASSPAGFEQYF
TRBV28	.	TRBD1	TRBJ1-4	TGTGCCAGCAACCAACAGGGGAAGGAACTGTTTTTT	CASNQQGKELFF
TRBV30	.	.	TRBJ1-5	TGTGCCTGGATCTGGAATCAGCCCCAGCATTTT	CAWIWNQPQHF
TRBV3-1/TRBV3-2	.	TRBD1	TRBJ1-2	TGTGCCAGCAGCCAGGTTCCCTCCTCGGACAGGGAGTTAGCTAACTATGGCTACACCTTC	CASSQVPSSDRELANYGYTF
TRBV7-3	.	.	TRBJ2-2	TGTGCCAGCAGCTTAATTGGGGTTACCGGGGAGCTGTTTTTT	CASSLIGVTGELFF
TRBV5-1	.	TRBD2	TRBJ2-7	TGCGCCAGCAACCCTTTAGCGGGGGGGCACGACTACGAGCAGTACTTC	CASNPLAGGHDYEQYF
TRBV5-1	.	TRBD1	TRBJ1-6	TGCGCCAGCAGCTTTATGGGACAGGGTGATTCACCCCTCCACTTT	CASSFMGQGDSPLHF
TRBV4-3	.	.	TRBJ1-1	TGCGCCAGCAGCTCAAACATGAACACTGAAGCTTTCTTT	CASSSNMNTEAFF
TRBV19	.	TRBD1	TRBJ2-2	TGTGCCAGTAGTATCGGGACAGGGTTTGTCGGGGAGCTGTTTTTT	CASSIGTGFVGELFF
TRBV30	.	.	TRBJ1-3	TGTGCCTGGAGTCTCGGCGGAAACACCATATATTTT	CAWSLGGNTIYF
TRBV10-3	.	.	TRBJ1-1	TGTGCCATCAGTGAGGGGAGAGCGGGCACTGAAGCTTTCTTT	CAISEGRAGTEAFF
TRBV5-1	.	TRBD1	TRBJ1-2	TGCGCCAGCAGCTTGGCGACAGGGCCTGAGGATGGCTACACCTTC	CASSLATGPEDGYTF
TRBV19	.	.	TRBJ1-5	TGTGCCAGTAGTCGGACGGATGATCAGCCCCAGCATTTT	CASSRTDDQPQHF
TRBV4-1	.	.	TRBJ1-3	TGCGCCAGCAGCCCCCAGGGCGGTGGAAACACCATATATTTT	CASSPQGGGNTIYF
TRBV7-2	.	TRBD1	TRBJ2-5	TGTGCCAGCAGCTTAGGTCAGGGGACAGGGGGCGTAGAGACCCAGTACTTC	CASSLGQGTGGVETQYF
TRBV11-2	.	.	TRBJ2-5	TGTGCCAGCAGCTTCAACTCCCAAGAGACCCAGTACTTC	CASSFNSQETQYF
TRBV2	.	.	TRBJ1-5	TGTGCCAGCAGAGCATCAGGGCTTAGCAATCAGCCCCAGCATTTT	CASRASGLSNQPQHF
TRBV5-1	.	TRBD2	TRBJ2-3	TGCGCCAGCAGCCTGGTACCGACTAGCCCTATCACAGATACGCAGTATTTT	CASSLVPTSPITDTQYF
TRBV7-9	once	.	TRBJ1-2	TGTGCCAGCAGCCACGACGGAGGGGTCGGTGGCTACACCTTC	CASSHDGGVGGYTF
TRBV28	.	.	TRBJ1-1	TGTGCCAGCAGTCCCCCCACGACGAAAAAAATGAACACTGAAGCTTTCTTT	CASSPPTTKKMNTEAFF
TRBV4-1	.	.	TRBJ1-4	TGCGCCAGCAGCCAAGGAGTTACCGAAACTAATGAAAAACTGTTTTTT	CASSQGVTETNEKLFF
TRBV10-3	.	.	TRBJ2-7	TGTGCCATCAGTGACAGAGGTCTTGGCGAGCAGTACTTC	CAISDRGLGEQYF